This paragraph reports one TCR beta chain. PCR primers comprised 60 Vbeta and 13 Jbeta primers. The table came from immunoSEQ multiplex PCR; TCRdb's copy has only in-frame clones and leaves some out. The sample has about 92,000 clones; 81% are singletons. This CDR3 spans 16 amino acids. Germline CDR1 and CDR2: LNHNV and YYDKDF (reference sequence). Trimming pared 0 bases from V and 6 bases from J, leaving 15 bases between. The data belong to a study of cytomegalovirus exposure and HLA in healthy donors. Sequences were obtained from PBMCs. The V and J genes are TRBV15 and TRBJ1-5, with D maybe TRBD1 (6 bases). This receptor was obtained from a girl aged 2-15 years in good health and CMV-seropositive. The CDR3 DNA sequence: TGTGCCACCAGCAGAGATCGTACAGGGCCGTCTCAGCCCCAGCATTTT. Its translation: CATSRDRTGPSQPQHF.